This T cell receptor beta chain was sequenced in a study of CD8 T cells in Susac syndrome. V gave up 3 bases and J gave up 6 bases; unmatched junction bases: 12. CDR1 and CDR2 (germline): PRHDT, FYEKMQ (reference sequence). The CDR3 consists of 17 residues. This clonotype was seen only a few times. Its antigen remains unidentified. Random hexamers were used to reverse transcribe the RNA input (about 0.45 to 1 ug). Via MiXCR, TCRdb re-called the immunoSEQ multiplex PCR reads, giving one row per CDR3 protein. Of about 140,000 distinct CDR3 sequences in the sample, approximately 93% were seen once. The study's findings and limits: Only a relatively small number of individuals were included in the TCR sequencing and HLA analysis.

Sequencing of TCR beta was undertaken in CD8+ and CD4+ T cells derived from blood. Negative isolation yielded the CD8+ and CD4+ T cells, while FACS enriched the TEMRA cells. This TCR came from a human donor in good health. This chain uses TRBV13 with TRBJ2-2; 8 bases align to TRBD2. Sequencing input: CD8+ T cells from PBMCs. In DNA form, the CDR3 reads TGTGCCAGCAGCTTCGGTAGGAGCGGGAGTCCCCCCGGGGAGCTGTTTTTT. It codes for CASSFGRSGSPPGELFF. Full variable domain (missing parts from reference TRBV13 and TRBJ2-2): AAGVIQSPRHLIKEKRETATLKCYPIPRHDTVYWYQQGPGQDPQFLISFYEKMQSDKGSIPDRFSAQQFSDYHSELNMSSLELGDSALYFCASSFGRSGSPPGELFFGEGSRLTVL.